Listed here are 6 T cell receptor beta chains from one sample, sequenced in a study of T cell changes during pregnancy in multiple sclerosis. Libraries were prepared by immunoSEQ multiplex PCR; TCRdb keeps only in-frame clonotypes and omits some of them. The repertoire consists of roughly 77,000 clones, with 80% to 95% occurring once and the leading ten covering roughly 2.1%. The sample was peripheral blood, taken in the second trimester of pregnancy. The receptors were sampled from a female donor with multiple sclerosis, enrolled in a pregnancy study.

The V and J genes are TRBV4-3 and TRBJ1-6, with a tentative D call TRBD1 (6 bases). Trimming left V 1 base short and J 7 bases short, with 14 bases between. Looked up from germline, CDR1 is LGHNA and CDR2 is YSLEER. The CDR3 contains 16 residues. CDR3 in DNA: TGCGCCAGCAGCCAAGGCACAGGGTTACTAAATTCACCCCTCCACTTT. It yields the protein CASSQGTGLLNSPLHF.

CDR3 region: CASSLGGVSYNEQFF. In nucleotides, the CDR3 is TGCGCCAGCAGCTTGGGGGGGGTGTCCTACAATGAGCAGTTCTTC. The V and J genes are TRBV5-1 and TRBJ2-1; maybe TRBD2 (6 bases). V dropped 0 bases and J dropped 1 base, with 8 bases sitting between them. The germline V gene has CDR1 SGHRS and CDR2 YFSETQ. The CDR3 has 15 residues. The full variable domain, in which reference TRBV5-1 and TRBJ2-1 provide the parts outside the CDR3, is KAGVTQTPRYLIKTRGQQVTLSCSPISGHRSVSWYQQTPGQGLQFLFEYFSETQRNKGNFPGRFSGRQFSNSRSEMNVSTLELGDSALYLCASSLGGVSYNEQFFGPGTRLTVL.

V and J are TRBV5-1 and TRBJ2-3, with D unresolved. The CDR3 loop spans 15 amino acids. Deletions cut 0 bases from V and 0 bases from J, with 8 bases between. Germline CDR1 SGHRS, CDR2 YFSETQ. The CDR3 protein is CASSLGGTSTDTQYF. The DNA for the CDR3 is TGCGCCAGCAGCTTGGGAGGCACTAGCACAGATACGCAGTATTTT.

This chain links TRBV7-2 with TRBJ1-1; D is uncertain. The CDR3 loop spans 15 amino acids. Trimming took 1 base from V and 1 from J, leaving 10 bases between them. CDR1 is SGHTA, CDR2 FQGNSA, per germline. CDR3 region: CASSLVSEGNTEAFF. The CDR3 DNA follows: TGTGCCAGCAGCTTAGTATCCGAGGGGAACACTGAAGCTTTCTTT.

Comments on this clone: Relative to the germline gene, one junction end is altered; a read error may explain this. The V call is TRBV30, the J call TRBJ1-5; TRBD1 aligns across 9 bases. Germline V gene sequence: CDR1 GTSNPN, CDR2 SVGIG (reference sequence). This CDR3 contains 12 residues. The CDR3 protein is CAWSVSGQGLNF. The CDR3 DNA follows: TGTGCCTGGAGTGTATCGGGACAGGGTCTGAATTTT.

The chain joins TRBV15 to TRBJ2-5; 12 positions agree with TRBD2. Unmatched junction bases numbered 8, after V lost 2 bases and J lost 4 bases. Per germline, CDR1 LNHNV and CDR2 YYDKDF (reference sequence). The CDR3 covers 17 residues. The CDR3 loop is CATSRLAGGPGGETQYF. The CDR3 region has the DNA TGTGCCACCAGCAGACTAGCGGGAGGGCCGGGGGGAGAGACCCAGTACTTC.